This T cell receptor beta chain was sequenced in a study of T cells after yellow fever vaccination. TCRdb recomputed calls from the 5' RACE reads with MiXCR, one row per CDR3 protein. The sample carries 50,000 or so distinct CDR3 sequences, 7.4% recorded once. This clonotype is labeled medium-sized (0.01 to 0.1%). Here the sequenced sample was CD8+ T cells sorted from PBMCs, taken around 15 days after the first yellow fever vaccination. The sequence was collected from a man between 18 and 35 years old who received the YFV17D yellow fever vaccine.

The CDR3 is CASSLQGSNYGYTF. CDR3 bases: TGTGCCAGCAGTTTACAAGGGTCAAACTATGGCTACACCTTC. The rearrangement uses TRBV27 and TRBJ1-2; the D is unclear. The CDR3 is 14 amino acids. Germline V gives CDR1 MNHEY, CDR2 SMNVEV (reference sequence). Trimming left V 2 bases short and J 2 bases short, with 9 bases between.